The rows below give T cell receptor beta chains drawn from one sample of a study of response to subunit inactivated influenza vaccine. TCRdb recomputed calls from the RT-PCR reads with MiXCR, one row per CDR3 protein. The data hold about 520,000 distinct CDR3 sequences, with about 7.2% observed a single time. Here the sequenced sample was PBMCs from blood, taken less than 25 months after vaccination. Receptor source: a man between 50 and 75 years old who received an inactivated influenza vaccine. CDR3s include the opening cysteine and the closing phenylalanine or tryptophan. A D gene is named only where the DNA matches it firmly. Clone size is stated in some rows and not others, as once, few, many or a class when expanded.

>TRBJ2-2|TRBV6-2/TRBV6-3|-|TRBD2
TGTGCCAGCAGTCCCTCGGGGAGGGCCACCACCGGGGAGCTGTTTTTT
CASSPSGRATTGELFF
>TRBJ1-2|TRBV4-3|many|-
TGCGCCAGCAGCCAAGATGTAGGACTGGATTTATATGGCTACACCTTC
CASSQDVGLDLYGYTF
>TRBJ2-4|TRBV28|few|-
TGTGCCAGCAGTTCCGCGAAACTTATCCATTATAACAAAAACATTCAGTACTTC
CASSSAKLIHYNKNIQYF
>TRBJ1-2|TRBV24-1|many|TRBD1
TGTGCCACCAGCCGGGACAGCAACTATGGCTACACCTTC
CATSRDSNYGYTF
>TRBJ2-5|TRBV2|-|TRBD1
TGTGCCAGCAACCGCCCAGGGGGACAAGAGACCCAGTACTTC
CASNRPGGQETQYF
>TRBJ2-2|TRBV11-2|many|-
TGTGCCAGCAGCTTAGGATATTCCGGTTCGGCCACCGGGGAGCTGTTTTTT
CASSLGYSGSATGELFF
>TRBJ2-1|TRBV6-1|many|-
TGTGCCAGCAGTGGGCAGACAGGTCAATGGGAGCAGTTCTTC
CASSGQTGQWEQFF
>TRBJ2-5|TRBV12-3/TRBV12-4|many|-
TGTGCCAGCAGTTTTACGGGCGAGACCCAGTACTTC
CASSFTGETQYF
>TRBJ2-1|TRBV28|many|-
TGTGCCAGCAGTTTGACGGGGTCCAATGAGCAGTTCTTC
CASSLTGSNEQFF
>TRBJ2-1|TRBV7-9|-|-
TGTGCCAGCAGCCAACCGGGACTGGAAAAGCAGTTCTTC
CASSQPGLEKQFF
>TRBJ1-2|TRBV12-3/TRBV12-4|-|-
TGTGCCAGCAGAGCCGACGTGGGCTATGGCTACACCTTC
CASRADVGYGYTF
>TRBJ1-5|TRBV20-1|few|-
TGCAGTGCAGGGGGAGGAGGCAATCAGCCCCAGCATTTT
CSAGGGGNQPQHF
>TRBJ2-7|TRBV5-1|many|TRBD1
TGCGCCAGCAGCTTGGCCAGGGGGCCCTACGAGCAGTACTTC
CASSLARGPYEQYF
>TRBJ2-7|TRBV7-2|-|TRBD1
TGTGCCAGCAGCCCACCGGGACAGGGGGCGGCCTACGAGCAGTACTTC
CASSPPGQGAAYEQYF
>TRBJ2-6|TRBV2|-|-
TGTGCCAGCAATTTCGGTGGGGCTGGGGCCAACGTCCTGACTTTC
CASNFGGAGANVLTF
>TRBJ1-4|TRBV20-1|few|-
TGCAGTGCTTACAAGAATGGGGAAAAACTGTTTTTT
CSAYKNGEKLFF
>TRBJ2-7|TRBV20-1|few|-
TGCAGTGCTAGTCCCGGTTCGAGTAGGAGCTCCTACGAGCAGTACTTC
CSASPGSSRSSYEQYF